These 10 T cell receptor beta chains were all obtained from the same sample, sequenced in a study of T cell repertoires in cytomegalovirus infection. Their antigens remain unidentified. Via MiXCR, TCRdb re-called the reads, giving one row per CDR3 protein. This table has about 310,000 distinct CDR3 sequences, 20% to 30% appearing once. This specimen was cultured PBMCs, taken from culture after CMV antigen stimulation. Source of these receptors: a human donor in good health (CMV status not recorded). Some clones in this sample may be carry-over from other donors' samples.

This rearrangement joins TRBV19 to TRBJ2-7, with 8 bases identical to TRBD1. The CDR3 loop spans 15 amino acids. The V gene end was trimmed by 6 bases and the J gene end by 3 bases; junction bases not matched to a gene: 10. The germline gives CDR1 LNHDA, CDR2 SQIVND (reference sequence). CDR3 loop: CASRPGTGGDYEQYF. The CDR3 DNA reads TGTGCCAGTAGACCAGGGACAGGCGGAGACTACGAGCAGTACTTC.

This chain joins TRBV29-1 and TRBJ2-1, with 7 bases fitting TRBD2. The length of the CDR3 is 17 residues. The junction had 15 bases not matched to a gene; V was cut back by 1 base and J by 6 bases. Germline values: CDR1 SQVTM, CDR2 ANQGSEA. The DNA for the CDR3 is TGCAGCGTTGAAGGTACCCGTAGCGGGCCCTCGGGCAATGAGCAGTTCTTC. Its protein is CSVEGTRSGPSGNEQFF.

The chain recombines TRBV6-5 with TRBJ2-7; 8 bases are shared with TRBD2. Germline CDR1 is MNHEY and CDR2 is SVGAGI. V lost 5 bases, J lost 2 bases, and 5 bases stayed unmatched. The CDR3 runs 14 residues. The CDR3 reads CASSHGAGAYEQYF. CDR3 nucleotides: TGTGCCAGCAGTCACGGAGCGGGAGCCTACGAGCAGTACTTC.

Of note for this clonotype: This CDR3 is missing its conserved last phenylalanine or tryptophan, likely due to a read error. CDR3 DNA: TGTGCCAGCAGCTTATTGGCTAGCGGGTACAATGAGCAGTTCTTA. Translated, it gives CASSLLASGYNEQFL. V usage is TRBV7-2 and J usage is TRBJ2-1; 8 nucleotides agree with TRBD2. Germline CDR1 is SGHTA and CDR2 is FQGNSA. V trimming: 2 bases; J trimming: 4 bases; junction bases outside the gene matches: 4. CDR3 length: 15 amino acids.

This clonotype has a handful of counts. The rearrangement links TRBV19 to TRBJ2-1; 9 bases align to TRBD2. V gave up 3 bases and J gave up 2 bases; unmatched junction bases: 5. This CDR3 is built from 16 residues. Germline V gives CDR1 LNHDA, CDR2 SQIVND (reference sequence). In DNA form, the CDR3 reads TGTGCCAGTAGTATGACGGCGGGAGGGCCCTACAATGAGCAGTTCTTC. It specifies CASSMTAGGPYNEQFF.

This rearrangement joins TRBV9 to TRBJ2-1, with 8 bases fitting TRBD2. This CDR3 contains 16 residues. The junction had 11 bases not matched to a gene; V was cut back by 4 bases and J by 5 bases. CDR1 is SGDLS, CDR2 YYNGEE, per germline. The CDR3 DNA reads as TGTGCCAGCAGCCCTTTTAGCGGGGACCAGCACAATGAGCAGTTCTTC. It encodes CASSPFSGDQHNEQFF. Looking up the rest from reference TRBV9 and TRBJ2-1 gives the full variable domain: DSGVTQTPKHLITATGQRVTLRCSPRSGDLSVYWYQQSLDQGLQFLIQYYNGEERAKGNILERFSAQQFPDLHSELNLSSLELGDSALYFCASSPFSGDQHNEQFFGPGTRLTVL.

This clonotype was observed many times. The gene calls are TRBV7-2 and TRBJ2-6; TRBD1 aligns across 10 bases. J was trimmed by 4 bases and V by 5 bases; bases with no gene match: 11. This CDR3 contains 18 residues. Germline-derived CDR1 and CDR2 are SGHTA and FQGNSA. The CDR3 here is CASSAPPGTGVGANVLTF. The DNA of the CDR3 is TGTGCCAGCAGCGCCCCCCCCGGGACAGGGGTCGGGGCCAACGTCCTGACTTTC. Full variable domain (missing parts from reference TRBV7-2 and TRBJ2-6): GAGVSQSPSNKVTEKGKDVELRCDPISGHTALYWYRQSLGQGLEFLIYFQGNSAPDKSGLPSDRFSAERTGGSVSTLTIQRTQQEDSAVYLCASSAPPGTGVGANVLTFGAGSRLTVL.

The chain employs TRBV30 and TRBJ1-3; D gene ambiguous. Between the trimmed V and J ends, which lost 0 bases and 3 bases, there was a span of 12 bases. There are 15 residues in the CDR3. Germline CDR1 reads GTSNPN; CDR2 reads SVGIG (reference sequence). The CDR3 here is CAWSVRRSSGNTIYF. The DNA of the CDR3 is TGTGCCTGGAGTGTACGTAGGAGTAGTGGAAACACCATATATTTT.

This clonotype was seen a few times. This rearrangement joins TRBV27 to TRBJ2-1; 14 positions agree with TRBD2. CDR3 length equals 15 residues. The V and J ends lost 6 bases and 7 bases, in that order; junction bases with no gene match: 5. Per the germline V gene, CDR1 is MNHEY and CDR2 is SMNVEV (reference sequence). The CDR3 loop reads CASREGLAGGNEQFF. In DNA, the CDR3 is TGTGCCAGCAGGGAAGGACTAGCGGGAGGTAATGAGCAGTTCTTC.

The chain uses TRBV7-3 and TRBJ2-7; tentative D call: TRBD1 (7 bases). V was trimmed by 0 bases and J by 4 bases, leaving 16 bases between them. The CDR3 has 16 residues. Looked up from germline, CDR1 is SGHTA and CDR2 is FQGTGA. This chain's CDR3 is CASSLTGGQNIYEQYF. The CDR3 nucleotides read TGTGCCAGCAGCTTAACGGGGGGACAGAATATTTACGAGCAGTACTTC.